This T cell receptor (beta chain) was sequenced for a study of blood T cell repertoires in COVID-19. CDR1 is SGHTA and CDR2 is FQGTGA in the germline V gene. J gave up 4 bases and V 3 bases, and 2 bases lay outside the gene matches. This CDR3 has 13 residues. The protocol was immunoSEQ multiplex PCR, while the TCRdb copy is restricted to in-frame clones and leaves out a portion. The sample gives roughly 30,000 clones, 65% to 85% of which show up once; about a sixth is in the top ten. The specimen was peripheral blood. This clonotype originated in a woman aged 55-75 years with acute or convalescent COVID-19. This sequence joins TRBV7-3 and TRBJ2-5; 7 nucleotides match TRBD1. The CDR3 sequence: CASSFRGPETQYF. The CDR3 DNA follows: TGTGCCAGCAGCTTTAGGGGGCCAGAGACCCAGTACTTC.